Presented here are 10 T cell receptor beta chains from one specimen sequenced in a study of blood T cells in healthy people across ages. The use of a sample-barcoded 5' primer and a J-beta primer mix characterized a second PCR of about 7 to 12 cycles. Via MiXCR, TCRdb re-called the 5' RACE reads, giving one row per CDR3 protein. The sample shows approximately 780,000 distinct CDR3 sequences, under 30% of them seen only once. These data were also reused for a study on T cells of mothers and their children.

Sequenced: blood. These receptors originate from a boy younger than 18 in good health.

About this clonotype itself: The junction and the germline gene differ at one end; a read error may be behind it. The chain links TRBV12-3 or TRBV12-4 to TRBJ2-5, with a tentative D call TRBD1 (5 bases). The CDR3 is 12 residues long. The CDR3 DNA follows: TGTGCCAGCAGTTCTGGCAGGGTAACCGAGTTCTTC. It encodes CASSSGRVTEFF.

The rearrangement uses TRBV12-3 or TRBV12-4 and TRBJ2-7; D is possibly TRBD1 or TRBD2 (6 bases each). The end of the DNA aligns better with TRBJ2-1, so the J call may be wrong. The CDR3 length is 15 residues. In nucleotides, the CDR3 is TGTGCCAGCAGTTTAGCGGAGGGGGTGGTAAATGAGCAGTTCTTC. This gives the protein CASSLAEGVVNEQFF.

The V gene is TRBV7-8, the J gene TRBJ2-7; 7 positions agree with TRBD1. Trimming at V came to 0 bases and at J to 5 bases, leaving 7 bases not matched to a gene. The CDR3 runs 15 residues. The V gene's germline CDR1 is SGHVS and CDR2 FQNEAQ. The CDR3 here is CASSLAGTARDEQYV. CDR3 DNA: TGTGCCAGCAGCTTAGCGGGGACAGCTAGAGACGAGCAGTACGTC.

V is TRBV11-1 and J is TRBJ2-5; no clear D. V lost 7 bases and J lost 5, with 11 bases in between. Germline CDR1 SGHAT, CDR2 FQDESV (reference sequence). The CDR3 is made up of 12 amino acids. CDR3 DNA: TGTGCCAGCACCGACCCCGGGGAGACCCAGTACTTC. Encoded protein: CASTDPGETQYF. Complete variable domain (other parts from reference TRBV11-1 and TRBJ2-5): EAEVAQSPRYKITEKSQAVAFWCDPISGHATLYWYRQILGQGPELLVQFQDESVVDDSQLPKDRFSAERLKGVDSTLKIQPAELGDSAMYLCASTDPGETQYFGPGTRLLVL.

This clonotype has just a few counts. The chain uses TRBV3-1 and TRBJ2-1; D gene uncertain. Trimming took 1 base from V and 2 from J, leaving 9 bases between them. The CDR3 has 15 amino acids. CDR1 and CDR2 (germline): LGHDT, YNNKEL (reference sequence). CDR3 in amino acids: CASSQGWSTYNEQFF. CDR3 DNA: TGTGCCAGCAGCCAAGGCTGGAGCACCTACAATGAGCAGTTCTTC.

This clonotype was seen a handful of times. CDR3 nucleotides: TGCAGCGTTGAACTTGAGGGCGCGGAAAGCATTCAGTACTTC. Translating it yields CSVELEGAESIQYF. The chain carries TRBV29-1 and TRBJ2-4; a weak D match, TRBD2 (5 bases). The CDR3 runs to 14 residues. CDR1 SQVTM and CDR2 ANQGSEA come from the germline V gene. Trimming removed 2 bases at V and 9 bases at J, with 17 bases between.

The table lists this clonotype with many counts. The chain recombines TRBV12-3 or TRBV12-4 with TRBJ2-7, with D uncertain. V was pared by 5 bases and J by 0 bases, with 8 bases between. This CDR3 spans 13 amino acids. CDR3 sequence: CASSLGPSYEQYF. CDR3 coding DNA: TGTGCCAGCAGTCTCGGGCCCTCCTACGAGCAGTACTTC.

The J gene is TRBJ2-3, the V gene TRBV12-3 or TRBV12-4; 7 positions agree with TRBD1. With V trimmed by 4 bases and J by 8 bases, 12 bases remained unmatched. The CDR3 is 15 residues long. The chain's CDR3 is CASSYSTGSSATQYF. The CDR3 region has the DNA TGTGCCAGCAGTTATTCGACAGGGTCGTCGGCTACGCAGTATTTT.

There are a few counts of this clonotype. The CDR3 bases are TGTGCCAGCAGCTCAGCCGGGAGTCTAGCCAAAAACATTCAGTACTTC. Protein sequence: CASSSAGSLAKNIQYF. This chain uses TRBV4-2 with TRBJ2-4; a weak D match, TRBD2 (6 bases). CDR3 length: 16 residues. Trimming took off 5 bases at V and 0 bases at J, with 14 bases between the two ends. Germline values: CDR1 LGHNA, CDR2 YNFKEQ.

The gene calls are TRBV27 and TRBJ2-5, with D possibly TRBD1 on 5 matching bases. The CDR3 is 14 amino acids. The germline CDR1 and CDR2 sequences are MNHEY and SMNVEV (reference sequence). With 4 bases removed from V and 4 bases from J, the gap between germline ends came to 13 bases. The DNA for the CDR3 is TGTGCCAGCAGTTACCAAGGGGATTTAGAGACCCAGTACTTC. This codes for CASSYQGDLETQYF.